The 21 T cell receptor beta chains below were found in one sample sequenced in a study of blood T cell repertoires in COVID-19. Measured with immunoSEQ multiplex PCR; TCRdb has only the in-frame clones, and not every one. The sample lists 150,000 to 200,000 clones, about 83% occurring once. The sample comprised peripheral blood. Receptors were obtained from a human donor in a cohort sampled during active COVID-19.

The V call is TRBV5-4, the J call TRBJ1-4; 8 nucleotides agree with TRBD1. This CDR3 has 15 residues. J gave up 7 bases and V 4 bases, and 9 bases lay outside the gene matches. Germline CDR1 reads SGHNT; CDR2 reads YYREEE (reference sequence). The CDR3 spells CASSNPQGAGEKLFF. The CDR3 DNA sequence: TGTGCCAGCAGCAACCCTCAGGGGGCAGGTGAAAAACTGTTTTTT.

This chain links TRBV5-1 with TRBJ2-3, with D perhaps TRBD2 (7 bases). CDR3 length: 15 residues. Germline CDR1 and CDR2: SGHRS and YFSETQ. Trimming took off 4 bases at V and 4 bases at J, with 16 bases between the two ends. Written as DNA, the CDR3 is TGCGCCAGCAGCCAATGGGGGGGCCCCCCAGATACGCAGTATTTT. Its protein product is CASSQWGGPPDTQYF.

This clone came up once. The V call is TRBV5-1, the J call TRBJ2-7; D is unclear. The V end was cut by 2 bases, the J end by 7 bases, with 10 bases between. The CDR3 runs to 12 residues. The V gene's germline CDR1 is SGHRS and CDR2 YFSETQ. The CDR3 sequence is CASSFLSGEQYF. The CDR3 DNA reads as TGCGCCAGCAGCTTCTTATCCGGGGAGCAGTACTTC.

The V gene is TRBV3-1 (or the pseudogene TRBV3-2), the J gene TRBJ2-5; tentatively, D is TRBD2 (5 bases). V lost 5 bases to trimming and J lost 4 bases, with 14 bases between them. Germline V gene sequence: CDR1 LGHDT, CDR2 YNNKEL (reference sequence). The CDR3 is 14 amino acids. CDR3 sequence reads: CASSVRGVGETQYF. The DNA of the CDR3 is TGTGCCAGCAGCGTCCGGGGAGTAGGAGAGACCCAGTACTTC.

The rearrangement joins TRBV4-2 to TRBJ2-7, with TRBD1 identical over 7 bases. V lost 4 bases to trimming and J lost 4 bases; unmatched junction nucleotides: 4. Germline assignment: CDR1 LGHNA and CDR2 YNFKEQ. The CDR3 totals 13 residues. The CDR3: CASSREGAYEQYF. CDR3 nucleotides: TGTGCCAGCAGCCGAGAGGGGGCATACGAGCAGTACTTC.

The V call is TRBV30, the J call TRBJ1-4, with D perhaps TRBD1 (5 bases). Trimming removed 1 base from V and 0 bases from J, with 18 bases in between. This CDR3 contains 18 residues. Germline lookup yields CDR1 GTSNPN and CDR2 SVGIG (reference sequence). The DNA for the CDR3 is TGTGCCTGGAGTGAACCCCAGGGTGTCCTTGCAACTAATGAAAAACTGTTTTTT. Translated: CAWSEPQGVLATNEKLFF.

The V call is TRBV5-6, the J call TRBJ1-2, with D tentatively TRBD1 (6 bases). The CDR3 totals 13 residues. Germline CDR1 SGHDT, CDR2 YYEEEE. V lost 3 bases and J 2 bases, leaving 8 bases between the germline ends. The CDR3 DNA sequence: TGTGCCAGCAGCTCAGGGGTAAACTATGGCTACACCTTC. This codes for CASSSGVNYGYTF.

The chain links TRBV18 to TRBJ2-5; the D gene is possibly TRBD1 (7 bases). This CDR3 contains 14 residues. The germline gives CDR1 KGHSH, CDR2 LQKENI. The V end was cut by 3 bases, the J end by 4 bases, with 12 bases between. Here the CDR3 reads CASSPTGEVETQYF. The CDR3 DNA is TGTGCCAGCTCACCCACAGGGGAGGTAGAGACCCAGTACTTC.

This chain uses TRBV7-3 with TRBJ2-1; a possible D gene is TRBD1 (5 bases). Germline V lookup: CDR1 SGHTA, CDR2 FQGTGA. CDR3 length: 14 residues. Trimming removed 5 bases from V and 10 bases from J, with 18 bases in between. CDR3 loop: CASSVDPQGREQFF. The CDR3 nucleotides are TGTGCCAGCAGCGTCGACCCCCAGGGAAGGGAGCAGTTCTTC.

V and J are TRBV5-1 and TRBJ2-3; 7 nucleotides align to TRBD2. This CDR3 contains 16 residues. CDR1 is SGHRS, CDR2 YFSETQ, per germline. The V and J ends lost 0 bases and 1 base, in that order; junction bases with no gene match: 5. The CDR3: CASSLDSGGRTDTQYF. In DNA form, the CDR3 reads TGCGCCAGCAGCTTGGATTCGGGAGGACGCACAGATACGCAGTATTTT.

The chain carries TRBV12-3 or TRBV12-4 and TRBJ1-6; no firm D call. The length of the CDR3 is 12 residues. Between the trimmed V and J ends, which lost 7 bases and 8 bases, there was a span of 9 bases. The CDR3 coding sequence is TGTGCCAGCACCCTAGTCGATTCACCCCTCCACTTT. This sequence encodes CASTLVDSPLHF.

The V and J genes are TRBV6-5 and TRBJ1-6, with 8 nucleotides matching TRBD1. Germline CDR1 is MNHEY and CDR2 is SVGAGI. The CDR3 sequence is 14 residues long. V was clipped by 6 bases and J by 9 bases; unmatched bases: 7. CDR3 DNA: TGTGCCAGCAGCACCACAGGGGGTAGTTCACCCCTCCACTTT. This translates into CASSTTGGSSPLHF.

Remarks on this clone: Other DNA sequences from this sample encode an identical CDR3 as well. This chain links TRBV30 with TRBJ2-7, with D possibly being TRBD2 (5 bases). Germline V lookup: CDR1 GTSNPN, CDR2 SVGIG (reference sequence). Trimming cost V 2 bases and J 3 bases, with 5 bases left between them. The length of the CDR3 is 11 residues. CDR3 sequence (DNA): TGTGCCTGGAGTCGGGGCTACGAGCAGTACTTC. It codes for CAWSRGYEQYF.

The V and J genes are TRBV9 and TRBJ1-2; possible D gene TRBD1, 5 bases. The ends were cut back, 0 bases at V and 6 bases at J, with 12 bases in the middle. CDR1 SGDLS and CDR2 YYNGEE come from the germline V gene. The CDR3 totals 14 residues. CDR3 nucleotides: TGTGCCAGCAGCGTAGCCCCCACAGGAGATGGCTACACCTTC. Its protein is CASSVAPTGDGYTF.

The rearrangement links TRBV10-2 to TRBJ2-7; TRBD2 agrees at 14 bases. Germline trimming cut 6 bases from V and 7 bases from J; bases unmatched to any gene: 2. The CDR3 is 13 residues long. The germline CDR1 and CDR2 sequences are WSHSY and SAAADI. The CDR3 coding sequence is TGCGCCAGCAGGAGGACTAGCGGGAGGGAGCAGTACTTC. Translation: CASRRTSGREQYF.

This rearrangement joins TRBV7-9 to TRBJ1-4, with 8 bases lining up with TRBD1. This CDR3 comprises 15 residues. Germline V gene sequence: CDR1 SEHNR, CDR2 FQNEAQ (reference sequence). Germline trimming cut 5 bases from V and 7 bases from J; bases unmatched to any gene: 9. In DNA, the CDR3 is TGTGCCAGCAGCCCAAGCTCTGACAGGGGTGAAAAACTGTTTTTT. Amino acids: CASSPSSDRGEKLFF.

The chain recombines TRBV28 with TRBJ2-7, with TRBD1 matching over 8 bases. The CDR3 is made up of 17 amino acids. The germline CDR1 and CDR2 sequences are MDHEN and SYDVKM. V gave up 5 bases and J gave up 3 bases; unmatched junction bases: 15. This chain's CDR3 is CASSLGTGMRGYYEQYF. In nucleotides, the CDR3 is TGTGCCAGCAGTCTAGGGACAGGCATGAGGGGATACTACGAGCAGTACTTC. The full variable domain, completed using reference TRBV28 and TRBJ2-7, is DVKVTQSSRYLVKRTGEKVFLECVQDMDHENMFWYRQDPGLGLRLIYFSYDVKMKEKGDIPEGYSVSREKKERFSLILESASTNQTSMYLCASSLGTGMRGYYEQYFGPGTRLTVT.

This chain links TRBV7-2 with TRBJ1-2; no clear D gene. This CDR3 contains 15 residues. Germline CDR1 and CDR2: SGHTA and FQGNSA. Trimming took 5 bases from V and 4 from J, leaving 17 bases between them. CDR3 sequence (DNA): TGTGCCAGCAGCCCTCGTTTCTCGGGAGGCTATGGCTACACCTTC. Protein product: CASSPRFSGGYGYTF.

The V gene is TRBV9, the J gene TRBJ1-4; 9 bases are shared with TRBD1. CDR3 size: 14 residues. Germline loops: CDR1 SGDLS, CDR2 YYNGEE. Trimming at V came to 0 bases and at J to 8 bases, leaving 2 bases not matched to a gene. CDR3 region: CASSVGTGGEKLFF. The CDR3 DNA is TGTGCCAGCAGCGTAGGAACAGGGGGCGAAAAACTGTTTTTT.

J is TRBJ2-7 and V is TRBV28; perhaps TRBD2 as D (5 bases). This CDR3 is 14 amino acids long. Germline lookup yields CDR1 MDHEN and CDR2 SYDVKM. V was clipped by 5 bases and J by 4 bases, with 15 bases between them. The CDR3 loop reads CASSPGRGRYEQYF. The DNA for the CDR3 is TGTGCCAGCAGTCCCGGACGGGGTCGTTACGAGCAGTACTTC.

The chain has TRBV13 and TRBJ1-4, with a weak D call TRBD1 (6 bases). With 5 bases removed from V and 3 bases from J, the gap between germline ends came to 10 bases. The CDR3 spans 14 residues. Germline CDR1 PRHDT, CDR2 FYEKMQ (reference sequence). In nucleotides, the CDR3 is TGTGCCAGCAGCCTTGGACAGCCTAATGAAAAACTGTTTTTT. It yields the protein CASSLGQPNEKLFF.